A single TCR beta chain is shown here with its context. No antigen is known for it. No base qualities exist here, and no much larger clone lies one base off it. Whole blood was collected in K2EDTA tubes by collaborating institutions according to the institutions' own protocols. Collaborator samples were shipped for TCRbeta analysis as frozen whole blood, isolated PBMCs, or DNA extracted from either sample type. Clipping removes 5 bases from V and 2 bases from J, with 6 as the unmatched junction base count. CDR1 is given as MDHEN and CDR2 as SYDVKM, both from the germline V gene. Including the terminal cysteine and phenylalanine, the CDR3 comprises 14 residues. The retained sequence is limited to the CDR3, 42 bases, with the frame set at the first base. This sample was taken from a study of blood T cell repertoires in COVID-19 (TCRdb year 2020). A note on the overall study: Samples covering the acute and convalescent phases of COVID-19 were provided by collaborators in the United States, Italy and Spain. The dataset comprised deeply sampled blood TCRbeta repertoires from subjects exposed to, actively infected with, or recovered from COVID-19. Where available, HLA class I and class II types were obtained from metadata supplied by the sample provider rather than from assay-based typing. Nearly every sample came with metadata listing a de-identified subject ID, COVID-19 status, age in years and sex. The samples were drawn from two sources: the first 160 participants of the ongoing ImmuneRACE study, and some 1,300 subjects contributed by 6 global collaborators. The material from the prospective study consisted of cDNA or gDNA derived from T cells, B-cell-depleted T cells, or PBMCs. The repertoires were released in a freely available public database meant as a resource for research on the immune response to SARS-CoV-2. Overall results and qualifications from the work: How much clinical and demographic metadata was included differed by source and by participant, and the metadata was provided uncurated.

The immunoSEQ Assay, a bias-controlled multiplex PCR, was used to amplify TCRbeta CDR3 regions from genomic DNA. In the paper's pipeline: The number of nucleated cells in each sample was estimated from the amplification of reference gene primers within the assay. To quantify the absolute abundance of each unique TCRbeta CDR3 rearrangement, sequence reads were collapsed and filtered. Productive Simpson clonality was computed per sample as the square root of Simpson's diversity index over productive rearrangements. TCRdb took over this immuneACCESS table, retaining in-frame rearrangements with V and J assigned. Such tables are incomplete; in checked studies, under half of the missing clones stem from an unresolved V gene, and the remainder is unexplained. That table gives V, J and clone size, and the DNA gave D and trimming. The sample data list tens of thousands of clones, and 83% of these were observed just once. About 43% of the sample belongs to the ten largest clones.

The rearrangement joined TRBV28 to TRBJ2-7, with 7 junctional bases fitting TRBD1. Material for sequencing was peripheral blood. The source is a woman of 80 years or more with active or convalescent COVID-19. In nucleotides, the sequence is TGTGCCAGCAGTGCTCAACAGGGGCCCTACGAGCAGTACTTC. Protein translation: CASSAQQGPYEQYF.